The table lists the clone carrying this T cell receptor beta chain with a few counts. Germline V lookup: CDR1 GTSNPN, CDR2 SVGIG (reference sequence). V was clipped by 2 bases and J by 4 bases, with 14 bases between them. The CDR3 contains 14 residues. Profiling relied on immunoSEQ multiplex PCR, and the TCRdb table lists in-frame clones only, not all of them. There are 200,000 or so clones in the sample; 80% to 90% occur only once, and approximately 2.3% lies in the top ten. The data belong to a study of blood T cell repertoires in COVID-19. On the study more broadly: T cells, B-cell-depleted T cells, or PBMCs supplied cDNA or gDNA.

The chain has TRBV30 and TRBJ2-5; D possibly corresponds to TRBD2 (5 bases). This receptor was taken from a man aged 65-85 years with active or convalescent COVID-19. Sequencing was carried out using peripheral blood. The CDR3 loop is CAWSLLAGLETQYF. CDR3 DNA: TGTGCCTGGAGTCTCCTAGCCGGGTTAGAGACCCAGTACTTC. Full variable domain (remainder filled in from reference TRBV30 and TRBJ2-5): SQTIHQWPATLVQPVGSPLSLECTVEGTSNPNLYWYRQAAGRGLQLLFYSVGIGQISSEVPQNLSASRPQDRQFILSSKKLLLSDSGFYLCAWSLLAGLETQYFGPGTRLLVL.